The present T cell receptor (beta chain) was sequenced within a study of response to subunit inactivated influenza vaccine. This CDR3 contains 13 residues. V dropped 2 bases and J dropped 7 bases, with 12 bases sitting between them. Germline lookup yields CDR1 MNHNY and CDR2 SVGAGI (reference sequence). TCRdb reanalysed the RT-PCR reads using MiXCR and keeps one entry per CDR3 protein. The sample holds roughly 500,000 distinct CDR3 sequences, roughly 23% seen once. This sample also appeared in a second study, on T cells expressing NK-cell markers. That report adds: 5'RACE template switching with UMIs generated TCR beta cDNA.

The material sequenced was CD4+ T cells sorted from PBMCs, taken 11 to 12 days after vaccination. V and J are TRBV6-6 and TRBJ2-7, with D perhaps matching TRBD1 (5 bases). The sequence came from a man between 50 and 59 years old who received an inactivated influenza vaccine. This CDR3 is CASSYGADPEQYF. CDR3 in DNA: TGTGCCAGCAGTTACGGGGCGGACCCTGAGCAGTACTTC.